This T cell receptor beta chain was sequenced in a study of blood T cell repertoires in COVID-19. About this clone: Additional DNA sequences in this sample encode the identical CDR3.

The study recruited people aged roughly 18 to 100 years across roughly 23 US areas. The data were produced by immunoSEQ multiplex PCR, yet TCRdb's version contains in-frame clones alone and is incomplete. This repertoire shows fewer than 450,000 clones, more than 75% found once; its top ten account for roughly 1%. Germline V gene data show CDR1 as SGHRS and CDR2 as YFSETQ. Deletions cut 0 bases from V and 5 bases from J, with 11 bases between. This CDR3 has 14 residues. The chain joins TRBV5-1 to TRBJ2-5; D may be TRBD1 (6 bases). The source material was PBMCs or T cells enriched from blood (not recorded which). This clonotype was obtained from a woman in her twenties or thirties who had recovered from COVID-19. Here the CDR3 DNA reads TGCGCCAGCAGCTTGGCAGGGGCGCAGGAGACCCAGTACTTC. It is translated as CASSLAGAQETQYF.